A selection of T cell receptor beta chains follows, all from one sample in a study of cytomegalovirus exposure and HLA in healthy donors. Sequenced by immunoSEQ multiplex PCR; TCRdb stores in-frame clones only, minus some. This sample has 130,000 or so clones; nearly 90% occur once, and the top ten carry about 3%. Sequences were obtained from PBMCs. These receptors all stem from a man aged 25 to 40 in good health and CMV-seronegative. Each CDR3 is given with its conserved first and last residue. The D gene is left open where the match is weak.

>TRBJ1-2|13|NA|TRBV5-1
TGCGCCAGCAGCGATCAGGGGTTTGGAGGCTACACCTTC
CASSDQGFGGYTF
>TRBJ1-4|14|NA|TRBV5-1
TGCGCCAGCAGCTTGGGGGCCAGCACGGAAAAACTGTTTTTT
CASSLGASTEKLFF
>TRBJ1-1|13|NA|TRBV27
TGTGCCAGCAGTGCTCGATTGGCCGCTGAAGCTTTCTTT
CASSARLAAEAFF
>TRBJ1-6|13|NA|TRBV5-1
TGCGCCAGCAGCCACGGAGGCGATTCACCCCTCCACTTT
CASSHGGDSPLHF
>TRBJ2-7|15|TRBD1|TRBV10-3
TGTGCCATCAGTTTGTCCGGGGACAGGGGGCGCGAGCAGTACTTC
CAISLSGDRGREQYF
>TRBJ1-4|14|TRBD1|TRBV11-1
TGTGCCAGCAGTGTGGGACAGGGCTATGAAAAACTGTTTTTT
CASSVGQGYEKLFF
>TRBJ2-4|18|TRBD1|TRBV7-2
TGTGCCAGCAGCCCAAGACGGGACAGGGGACAAGCCAAAAACATTCAGTACTTC
CASSPRRDRGQAKNIQYF
>TRBJ2-5|16|NA|TRBV5-6
TGTGCCAGCAGCTTGGGAGTCGGGACACAGTTTTTGTCCCAGTACTTC
CASSLGVGTQFLSQYF
>TRBJ2-7|15|TRBD1|TRBV4-2
TGTGCCAGCAGCCAAGATCCATCAGGGGGCGACGAGCAGTACTTC
CASSQDPSGGDEQYF
>TRBJ1-1|13|TRBD1|TRBV5-1
TGCGCCAGCAGCTTGACAGGGGGACCTGAAGCTTTCTTT
CASSLTGGPEAFF
>TRBJ1-1|13|NA|TRBV11-3
TGTGCCAGCAGCTTTACAGCGAACACTGAAGCTTTCTTT
CASSFTANTEAFF
>TRBJ2-5|14|TRBD2|TRBV7-9
TGTGCCAGCTCCTGGGGGGGACACCAAGAGACCCAGTACTTC
CASSWGGHQETQYF
>TRBJ2-7|17|TRBD1|TRBV2
TGTGCCAGCAGTCGGAAGACGAGTGGACAGGGTAAAGCCGAGCAGTACTTC
CASSRKTSGQGKAEQYF